This T cell receptor (beta chain) was profiled in a study of cytomegalovirus exposure and HLA in healthy donors. Looking at the study overall: In a later analysis, the roughly 120 validation repertoires were reported to have used the same platform as the roughly 700 first-cohort repertoires.

Details on this clone: Its antigen remains unknown.

Overall study results and limits: The study listed about 150 cytomegalovirus-associated TCR beta chains. The dataset shows that most TCR sequences were rare, while some public TCRs occurred in many donors.

Data came from immunoSEQ multiplex PCR; TCRdb stores just in-frame clones and leaves some out. The sample contains 85,000 to 95,000 clones, 96% of which appear only once. The CDR3 loop spans 17 amino acids. Sequenced input: PBMCs. This receptor was identified in a man in his late teens or twenties in good health and CMV-seronegative. This sequence joins TRBV1 and TRBJ2-1; TRBD2, the D gene given by the table, was not confirmed from the DNA. TRBV1 is recorded as a pseudogene. The CDR3 spells CTSNYSLAGGGAISKFF. Here the CDR3 DNA reads TGCACCAGCAACTACTCTTTAGCGGGAGGGGGGGCGATAAGTAAGTTCTTC.